This TCR beta chain was captured by sequencing in a study of cytomegalovirus exposure and HLA in healthy donors (dated by TCRdb to between 2016 and 2019). Describing the broader study: According to an earlier analysis of 587 of the donors, some 180 million T cells yielded 95 million to 140 million unique TCR beta sequences and about 300 Gb of sequence data. About 280 gigabases of sequencing data and 70 million to 100 million unique TCR sequences made up an early release that covered nearly 650 HLA-typed donors. Of the roughly 420 genotyped donors, 75% to 85% were placed in the genetic ancestry cluster associated with self-reported Caucasian donors. The study was designed to test whether signatures of past pathogen exposure could be identified by cataloging public T cell receptors. Using immunosequencing, the study profiled T cell repertoires from around 670 subjects and related those repertoires to cytomegalovirus serostatus. Along with the roughly 670-subject first cohort, a separate validation cohort of around 120 different subjects was used. High-throughput TCR immunosequencing, statistical association of individual TCRs with disease status, and machine learning were combined to predict cytomegalovirus infection status. To study patterns of TCR occurrence, a later analysis re-analyzed previously published TCR beta repertoires from 666 donors and added high-resolution HLA genotyping. The later analysis used no new phenotypic data to find candidate immune exposures, relying instead on TCR beta sequences and their occurrence across donors. An earlier analysis of 450 to 750 of the donors used high-throughput TCR beta sequencing to judge whether each TCR beta V gene segment behaved as functional or pseudogenic. Donor age, sex, ethnicity and CMV serostatus were compiled together with the repertoire data. A later genetic analysis took genome-wide SNP genotypes for about 60% of the roughly 670 donors and used that subset as a discovery cohort. All discovery cohort repertoires had been generated using a single sequencing platform. HLA typing included class I and class II loci at four-digit resolution. The number of donors typed differed by locus, with about 629-630 for A, B, C, DRB1 and DQB1, 522 for DQA1, approximately 580 for DPA1, and some 450 for DPB1. Because of strong linkage in the cohort, four or five DR-DQ haplotypes were treated as single units for association and clustering. On average, 235,054 unique TCR beta nucleotide sequences were sequenced per donor among several hundred genotyped donors of the cohort, with approximately 18% of those sequences being non-productive. The paper as a whole reports these results and caveats: At a false discovery rate of 0.05, a later analysis linked under 20,000 TCR beta sequences to specific HLA alleles. The classifier was reported to diagnose cytomegalovirus status with high specificity and sensitivity in both the original cohort and the validation cohort. Correlated functional status among segregating V segments might be attributable to linkage disequilibrium, but an unknown experimental factor could not be ruled out. The sequencing pipeline was judged likely to have produced a cluster of highly shared sequence variants as a technical artifact. A later analysis found that most CMV-associated TCR beta chains appeared HLA-restricted, with HLA associations seemingly driven largely by CMV exposure. A few of the identified cytomegalovirus-associated TCR beta chains were confirmed in vitro to be specific for cytomegalovirus antigens. The cohort was sequenced for TCR beta chains only, and without alpha or paired-chain data the features that could be detected were limited. Roughly uniform sequencing depth across donors was assumed in presence/absence analyses, although this assumption may not hold. A later analysis found that TCR association rates varied across HLA loci, with DRB1 alleles showing the most associated TCRs and HLA-C alleles the fewest. The only immune exposure information available for the cohort was CMV serostatus. It was suggested by the authors that the approach could potentially be generalized to other disease states and immunological phenotypes. Across donors, most TCR sequences were observed very rarely, whereas some public TCRs were present in many individuals. HLA typing was unavailable for some donors at each locus, so association tests used only the typed subset. Seventeen rarely observed V segments, including chromosome 9 orphons, were excluded from the earlier analysis of almost 600 of the donors because counts were too low. In a later analysis, HLA-associated TCR beta chains showed more clonal expansion and lower generation probabilities than non-associated chains that were equally common. In a later genetic analysis, fewer N-insertions in productive TCRs were reported among donors in an Asian-associated ancestry cluster than the roughly 640-donor mean. A later genetic analysis associated a missense DCLRE1C variant with V-gene and J-gene trimming of TCR beta chains, and an independent cohort replicated the association. The study gave a list of 150 to 200 TCR beta chains associated with cytomegalovirus. Because the 87-base-pair reads could not distinguish some IMGT-functional V segments, including TRBV6-2 and TRBV6-3, those segments were excluded. Several of the top co-occurrence clusters appeared to be linked to parvovirus B19, influenza, CMV and Epstein-Barr virus, according to a later analysis. Assigning TCR associations to individual alleles was difficult when HLA alleles, especially DR and DQ, strongly co-occurred. Broadly in line with IMGT annotations, most TCR beta V segments showed up in productive rearrangements about 87% or about 30% of the time in an earlier analysis of several hundred of the donors. A further reported finding was that TCR beta sequences accurately predicted the HLA-A and HLA-B alleles for most subjects in the first cohort.

This clone was counted only a few times. Its antigen is unknown. One base away there is no much larger clone; base qualities are not given. The library relied on the immunoSEQ multiplex PCR assay. The multiplex PCR relied on a mix of 60 forward primers for TCR Vbeta segments and 13 reverse primers for TCR Jbeta segments. The CDR3 region of rearranged TCR beta genes was amplified from genomic DNA with a multiplex PCR assay. The amplified TCR beta libraries were sequenced on the Illumina HiSeq System as 87-base-pair reads. The published analysis was carried out like this. Across the 500 to 850 repertoires, a later analysis counted approximately 75 million unique TCR beta chains, 9 million to 14 million of which were shared by at least two donors. Raw reads were error-corrected and collapsed into unique sequences with a nearest-neighbor algorithm that merged closely related sequences to remove PCR and sequencing errors. V, D and J gene segments were assigned by aligning CDR3 sequences to IMGT reference sequences. Each retained sequence needed at least a six-nucleotide match to both a V gene segment and a J gene segment. Rearrangements were classified as productive when the CDR3 lacked stop codons and remained in frame with V and J, and all other rearrangements were classified as non-productive. Following IMGT convention, CDR3 was defined as the stretch from the second conserved V-encoded cysteine up to the conserved J-encoded phenylalanine. In an earlier analysis of around 600 of the donors, sequences lacking an unambiguous match to a single V gene segment were excluded. In an earlier analysis of approximately 590 of the donors, V segments were called functional above 56.7% productive rearrangements and were called segregating when the between-donor standard deviation exceeded 5%. A statistical classification framework was developed to diagnose cytomegalovirus status using the catalog of TCR beta chain sequences. A later analysis assigned V and J genes by comparing TCR nucleotide sequences with IMGT/GENE-DB human TR gene sequences. In a later analysis, CDR3 sequences and most-parsimonious VDJ recombination scenarios were assigned using the TCRdist pipeline. A later analysis defined each TCR beta chain by its CDR3 amino acid sequence plus V-gene family, and excluded reads lacking a unique V-gene family. To address suspected cross-contamination and a sequencing artifact, a later analysis removed roughly 580 highly shared, low-generation-probability nucleotide sequences. In a later analysis, a clonal expansion index was calculated for each public chain from normalized within-repertoire ranks of inferred template counts. In a later analysis, generation probabilities were computed with a VDJ recombination model fitted to out-of-frame rearrangements, and the resulting probabilities were checked against IGoR. A later analysis scored TCR-TCR, TCR-HLA and TCR-CMV co-occurrence with hypergeometric tests, applying a repertoire-size bias correction to TCR pairs. To estimate false discovery rates, a later analysis permuted the HLA or CMV assignments 20 times. In a later analysis, co-occurring TCRs were grouped using DBSCAN, and TCRdist sequence similarity was added for clustering within HLA-allele-positive subsets. Co-occurrence clustering excluded repertoires with fewer than 30,000 or more than 120,000 public chains, plus five with anomalous nucleotide sharing. As stored in TCRdb, this immuneACCESS dataset retains in-frame rearrangements with V and J assigned. A fraction of the clones does not appear; measured against another copy, unresolved V genes explain less than half of the discrepancy, and the remainder lacks a known reason. The DNA gave D and trimming, while V, J and clone size come from that table. The sample table records 150,000 to 200,000 clones; about four fifths of these occur just once. The ten largest clones represent approximately 7% of the sample.

From cysteine to phenylalanine, the CDR3 is 17 amino acids long. Solely the CDR3 DNA is kept, with 51 bases framed from the first base. Sequences LGHNA (CDR1) and YSLEER (CDR2) are obtained from the germline V gene. Trimming at the junction amounts to 0 bases on V and 10 bases on J, and the germline ends lie 19 bases apart. The cohort comprised 710 or so healthy bone marrow donors. Cohort members were all nominally healthy when sampled, although unrecorded immune exposures were likely present. The donor was CMV seropositive and belonged to the group of about 290 seropositive cohort members. A peripheral blood sample was provided by each donor, and peripheral blood mononuclear cells were used for TCR beta sequencing. Genomic DNA extraction from the blood cell samples was performed with the Qiagen DNeasy Blood Extraction Kit.

Input material: PBMCs. The TCR originated in a male donor in good health and CMV-seropositive. This sequence uses TRBV4-3 and TRBJ1-6, with the D gene not confidently named. The DNA sequence is TGCGCCAGCAGCCAAGATCCCGATTTGATCAGTCGCTCACCCCTCCACTTT. The encoded protein is CASSQDPDLISRSPLHF.